These 31 T cell receptor beta chains share one sample of origin, sequenced in a study of regulatory T cells in long-lasting Graves disease. Construction of the TCR beta libraries employed iRepertoire HTBI primers in conjunction with Arm-PCR of CDR3 regions. TCRdb recomputed calls from the multiplex PCR reads with MiXCR, one row per CDR3 protein. The data show about 320,000 distinct CDR3 sequences, with 15% to 20% seen just once and 35% to 45% held by the top ten. Time point indicated: newly diagnosed GD, antithyroid drugs for less than 3 months. Generation of the TCR library employed RNA extracted from PBMCs. Sample: peripheral blood mononuclear cells (PBMCs), taken at new diagnosis, from a patient treated with antithyroid drugs. These receptors all stem from a female donor with Graves disease.

With respect to this clonotype: Since a much larger clone is just one base distant, this may be a read error. The chain links TRBV20-1 to TRBJ2-5; 8 nucleotides line up with TRBD2. Germline loops: CDR1 DFQATT, CDR2 SNEGSKA (reference sequence). This CDR3 comprises 13 residues. The CDR3 DNA follows: TGCAGTGCTAGCCTCGGGACTAGAGAGACCCAGTCCTTC. Its translation: CSASLGTRETQSF.

There are many counts of this clonotype. The V call is TRBV10-3, the J call TRBJ2-2; tentative D call: TRBD2 (6 bases). The germline V and J ends were trimmed by 11 bases and 4 bases, with 23 bases remaining between them. Per the germline V gene, CDR1 is ENHRY and CDR2 is SYGVKD. The CDR3 consists of 16 residues. CDR3: CALSRGSGAGTGELFF. The CDR3 bases are TGTGCCCTGTCTCGTGGTAGCGGCGCGGGCACCGGGGAGCTGTTTTTT.

Only a few counts were recorded for this clonotype. The chain joins TRBV9 to TRBJ2-5, with D maybe TRBD1 (6 bases). In germline, CDR1 is SGDLS, CDR2 YYNGEE. V lost 0 bases and J lost 5, with 11 bases in between. This CDR3 has 14 amino acids. CDR3 DNA: TGTGCCAGCAGCGTAGGATCAGGGGACGAGACCCAGTACTTC. Residues: CASSVGSGDETQYF.

This clonotype was detected many times. CDR3 DNA sequence: TGTGCCAGCCCTAAGGGTAGCGGGAGGGCCGTCACGGCGGATACGCAGTATTTT. Translated, it gives CASPKGSGRAVTADTQYF. This sequence joins TRBV2 and TRBJ2-3, with 11 bases lining up with TRBD2. V was pared by 8 bases and J by 6 bases, with 19 bases of the junction left unmatched. The CDR3 is 18 amino acids. Germline V gives CDR1 SNHLY, CDR2 FYNNEI.

In this sample, this clonotype turned up many times. In DNA, the CDR3 is TGTGCCAGTAGTATTCCTGGGACTAGCGGGATATCTAGCACAGATACGCAGTATTTT. Its translation is CASSIPGTSGISSTDTQYF. The chain employs TRBV19 and TRBJ2-3, with 13 bases that match TRBD2. This CDR3 is built from 19 residues. V lost 3 bases and J lost 0; bases outside the gene matches: 9. Looked up from germline, CDR1 is LNHDA and CDR2 is SQIVND (reference sequence). Full variable domain (remainder filled in from reference TRBV19 and TRBJ2-3): DGGITQSPKYLFRKEGQNVTLSCEQNLNHDAMYWYRQDPGQGLRLIYYSQIVNDFQKGDIAEGYSVSREKKESFPLTVTSAQKNPTAFYLCASSIPGTSGISSTDTQYFGPGTRLTVL.

This clonotype appeared a few times. The CDR3 DNA reads TGTGCCAGCAGCGCCGATGGGGGATCCTACAATGAGCAGTTCTTC. It codes for CASSADGGSYNEQFF. This chain uses TRBV9 with TRBJ2-1, with D perhaps matching TRBD1 or TRBD2 (5 bases each). Per the germline V gene, CDR1 is SGDLS and CDR2 is YYNGEE. V was pared by 3 bases and J by 1 base, with 11 bases between. CDR3 length: 15 residues.

The V call is TRBV2, the J call TRBJ2-2, with TRBD2 identical over 11 bases. CDR3 size: 15 residues. The J segment lost 6 bases and the V segment lost 1 base, leaving 1 base of the junction unmatched. Germline loops: CDR1 SNHLY, CDR2 FYNNEI. The CDR3 is CASSEGLAGSGELFF. CDR3 DNA: TGTGCCAGCAGTGAAGGACTAGCGGGGTCCGGGGAGCTGTTTTTT. The full variable domain, rest sourced from reference TRBV2 and TRBJ2-2, is EPEVTQTPSHQVTQMGQEVILRCVPISNHLYFYWYRQILGQKVEFLVSFYNNEISEKSEIFDDQFSVERPDGSNFTLKIRSTKLEDSAMYFCASSEGLAGSGELFFGEGSRLTVL.

On this clonotype: It may be a read error: a sequence one base away is much more abundant. J is TRBJ2-7 and V is TRBV20-1; 13 bases line up with TRBD2. The J call could be wrong; TRBJ2-1 is a better fit for the DNA end. The germline CDR1 and CDR2 sequences are DFQATT and SNEGSKA (reference sequence). The CDR3 has 15 amino acids. The CDR3 nucleotides read TGCAGTGCTAGAGATCGACTAGCGGGAGGCTACGAGCAGTTCTTC. Protein sequence: CSARDRLAGGYEQFF.

As for this clonotype: Germline and junction disagree at one end, which may indicate a read error. This chain uses TRBV27 with TRBJ2-7; D may be TRBD1 (5 bases). The CDR3 loop spans 15 amino acids. Germline CDR1 reads MNHEY; CDR2 reads SMNVEV (reference sequence). The CDR3 sequence: CASGLTGVQTYEQYF. The CDR3 bases are TGTGCCAGCGGTTTAACAGGAGTCCAAACCTACGAGCAGTACTTC.

In this sample, this clonotype turned up a few times. The V gene is TRBV20-1, the J gene TRBJ2-1, with TRBD2 identical over 8 bases. The CDR3 totals 14 residues. CDR1 and CDR2 from the germline V gene are DFQATT and SNEGSKA (reference sequence). CDR3 loop: CSPRSGRAYNEQFF. The CDR3 nucleotides are TGCTCCCCCCGGAGCGGGAGAGCTTACAATGAGCAGTTCTTC.

This clonotype was counted ten times or more. This chain connects TRBV6-4 to TRBJ2-1; D is perhaps TRBD2 (5 bases). CDR1 is MRHNA and CDR2 is SNTAGT in the germline V gene. V gave up 3 bases and J gave up 2 bases, with 20 bases separating them. The CDR3 contains 18 residues. CDR3 DNA sequence: TGTGCCAGCAGTGAACGGGGTTTTGGGCTTTCAGCCTACAATGAGCAGTTCTTC. Its protein product is CASSERGFGLSAYNEQFF.

Regarding this clonotype: A much larger clone is a single base away; this may be a read error. V gene TRBV3-1 combines with J gene TRBJ1-1; no reliable D call. The CDR3 consists of 13 residues. V lost 5 bases and J lost 10, with 17 bases in between. Germline lookup yields CDR1 LGHDT and CDR2 YNNKEL (reference sequence). CDR3 residues: CASSLRGSSGAFF. Written as DNA, the CDR3 is TGTGCCAGCAGCTTGCGGGGTTCATCTGGAGCTTTCTTT.

The chain has TRBV28 and TRBJ2-3; TRBD2 agrees at 9 bases. The CDR3 runs to 16 residues. With V trimmed by 7 bases and J by 4 bases, 12 bases remained unmatched. In germline, CDR1 is MDHEN, CDR2 SYDVKM. The CDR3 is CASKLALAGDADTQYF. CDR3 bases: TGTGCCAGCAAGTTGGCTTTAGCGGGAGATGCAGATACGCAGTATTTT.

The rearrangement joins TRBV20-1 to TRBJ2-1; TRBD2 matches at 7 bases. After removal of 0 bases from V and 1 base from J, the junction contained 3 bases not matched to a gene. CDR3 length equals 15 residues. Germline values: CDR1 DFQATT, CDR2 SNEGSKA (reference sequence). The CDR3 nucleotides are TGCAGTGCTAGAGATCACGGGAGGTCCTACAATGAGCAGTTCTTC. As protein: CSARDHGRSYNEQFF.

Ten or more counts support this clonotype. The rearrangement joins TRBV12-3 or TRBV12-4 to TRBJ2-3; weak D call: TRBD2 (7 bases). This CDR3 region has 15 residues. Trimming stripped 4 bases from V and 6 bases from J, with 17 bases between. CDR3 DNA sequence: TGTGCCAGCAGTTCCTTTTCGGGGGGCGGGGATACGCAGTATTTT. This sequence encodes CASSSFSGGGDTQYF.

This clonotype appeared many times. The V and J genes are TRBV11-2 and TRBJ1-1; D is undetermined. Germline CDR1 reads SGHAT; CDR2 reads FQNNGV. V was clipped by 5 bases and J by 1 base, with 11 bases between them. The CDR3 extends over 14 amino acids. CDR3 protein: CASSPGPQNTEAFF. The CDR3 nucleotides read TGTGCCAGCAGCCCCGGGCCCCAGAACACTGAAGCTTTCTTT.

This clonotype showed up many times. The chain couples TRBV2 to TRBJ2-5, with TRBD1 identical over 8 bases. Germline loops: CDR1 SNHLY, CDR2 FYNNEI. The CDR3 has 13 amino acids. V shed 6 bases, J shed 2 bases, and the junction held 2 bases outside the gene matches. CDR3 loop: CASSGTGQETQYF. The CDR3 DNA follows: TGTGCCAGCAGCGGGACAGGACAAGAGACCCAGTACTTC.

This clonotype was recorded many times. The chain has TRBV6-1 and TRBJ2-1; 10 nucleotides agree with TRBD2. In germline, CDR1 is MNHNS, CDR2 SASEGT. Trimming removed 2 bases from V and 6 bases from J; junction bases left unmatched: 4. CDR3 length: 15 amino acids. The CDR3 nucleotides read TGTGCCAGCAGTGAATTGTCTAGCGGGAGCAATGAGCAGTTCTTC. It yields the protein CASSELSSGSNEQFF.

In its sample, this clonotype was seen many times. The chain couples TRBV9 to TRBJ2-7; 10 nucleotides match TRBD2. CDR1 is SGDLS and CDR2 is YYNGEE in the germline V gene. V trimming: 4 bases; J trimming: 3 bases; junction bases outside the gene matches: 7. The CDR3 extends over 15 amino acids. In DNA form, the CDR3 reads TGTGCCAGCAGCCCTAGCGGGGGCGCAGGCTACGAGCAGTACTTC. Translation gives CASSPSGGAGYEQYF. Complete variable domain (other parts from reference TRBV9 and TRBJ2-7): DSGVTQTPKHLITATGQRVTLRCSPRSGDLSVYWYQQSLDQGLQFLIQYYNGEERAKGNILERFSAQQFPDLHSELNLSSLELGDSALYFCASSPSGGAGYEQYFGPGTRLTVT.

The table lists this clonotype with many counts. V is TRBV7-8 and J is TRBJ1-2; 9 nucleotides align to TRBD1. The germline CDR1 and CDR2 sequences are SGHVS and FQNEAQ. The ends lost 4 bases at V and 4 bases at J; junction bases unmatched: 10. This CDR3 comprises 16 residues. The CDR3 DNA sequence: TGTGCCAGCAGCTCTAACAGGGGGCGCGAGACCTATGGCTACACCTTC. Translated: CASSSNRGRETYGYTF.

This clonotype was recorded at least ten times. This chain uses TRBV12-3 or TRBV12-4 with TRBJ2-7; D is unclear. Between the trimmed V and J ends, which lost 3 bases and 6 bases, there was a span of 15 bases. The length of the CDR3 is 14 residues. CDR3 in amino acids: CASSFTPLGAEQYF. For the CDR3, the DNA is TGTGCCAGCAGTTTTACCCCTCTGGGTGCCGAGCAGTACTTC.

This clonotype was picked up a small number of times. The J gene is TRBJ1-1, the V gene TRBV5-6, with unresolved D. Trimming shortened V by 2 bases and J by 0 bases, and 8 bases separated the two germline ends. CDR1 and CDR2 from the germline V gene are SGHDT and YYEEEE. CDR3 length: 14 residues. CDR3 loop: CASSFLDLNTEAFF. The CDR3 region has the DNA TGTGCCAGCAGCTTCCTTGATTTGAACACTGAAGCTTTCTTT.

This clonotype was counted a few times. V is TRBV10-3 and J is TRBJ2-5; weak D call: TRBD1 (5 bases). This CDR3 spans 16 amino acids. From germline, CDR1 is ENHRY and CDR2 SYGVKD. V lost 2 bases and J 2 bases, leaving 15 bases between the germline ends. In DNA, the CDR3 is TGTGCCATCAGTGAGCAACATGGCAGGGAACAAGAGACCCAGTACTTC. Amino acids: CAISEQHGREQETQYF.

Remarks on this clonotype: A far larger clone is a single base away, which makes a read error likely. This chain links TRBV27 with TRBJ2-1, with 7 bases that match TRBD2. J was trimmed by 10 bases and V by 5 bases; bases with no gene match: 14. Germline CDR1 reads MNHEY; CDR2 reads SMNVEV (reference sequence). The CDR3 runs to 15 residues. CDR3: CASSPRASGYYEQFF. The DNA of the CDR3 is TGTGCCAGCAGTCCCCGGGCTAGCGGTTACTACGAGCAGTTCTTC.

This clonotype was seen only a few times. The V and J genes are TRBV4-1 and TRBJ1-1; D not certain. The CDR3 loop spans 13 amino acids. CDR1 is MGHRA and CDR2 is YSYEKL in the germline V gene. The V gene lost 1 base and the J gene lost 5 bases, with 8 bases spanning the gap. The CDR3 DNA is TGCGCCAGCAGCCAAGTAAGAGGAACTGAAGCTTTCTTT. Its translation: CASSQVRGTEAFF.

As regards this clonotype: A read error is possible here, since a much larger clone lies one base away. This chain joins TRBV7-2 and TRBJ2-3; 13 nucleotides line up with TRBD2. The CDR3 runs to 15 residues. Germline V gene data show CDR1 as SGHTA and CDR2 as FQGNSA. The trim removed 10 bases at V and 7 bases at J, leaving 11 bases unmatched. The CDR3 DNA is TGTGCCAACAGATGGACTAGCGGGAGAGGAAATACGCAGTATTTT. The encoded protein is CANRWTSGRGNTQYF.

This clonotype has a count of ten or more. The gene calls are TRBV28 and TRBJ2-5, with D possibly TRBD1 on 5 matching bases. The V gene's germline CDR1 is MDHEN and CDR2 SYDVKM. The CDR3 is 15 amino acids. V was trimmed by 2 bases and J by 3 bases, leaving 13 bases between them. CDR3 in amino acids: CASSLLAGREETQYF. For the CDR3, the DNA is TGTGCCAGCAGTTTACTGGCCGGCAGGGAAGAGACCCAGTACTTC.

This clonotype was recorded many times. This chain connects TRBV12-3 or TRBV12-4 to TRBJ1-1; tentatively, D is TRBD1 (6 bases). Deletions cut 4 bases from V and 8 bases from J, with 11 bases between. The CDR3 spans 12 residues. For the CDR3, the DNA is TGTGCCAGCAGTTCCCCCGGGGGCGAAGCTTTCTTT. It codes for CASSSPGGEAFF.

This clonotype was recorded a few times. The chain carries TRBV19 and TRBJ1-3; TRBD1 agrees at 7 bases. CDR3 length equals 14 residues. V lost 6 bases and J lost 0; bases outside the gene matches: 2. Germline loops: CDR1 LNHDA, CDR2 SQIVND (reference sequence). Written as DNA, the CDR3 is TGTGCCAGTAGGGGACAGAGCTCTGGAAACACCATATATTTT. Its translation: CASRGQSSGNTIYF. Together with reference TRBV19 and TRBJ1-3, the CDR3 gives the full variable domain: DGGITQSPKYLFRKEGQNVTLSCEQNLNHDAMYWYRQDPGQGLRLIYYSQIVNDFQKGDIAEGYSVSREKKESFPLTVTSAQKNPTAFYLCASRGQSSGNTIYFGEGSWLTVV.

This clonotype came up many times. CDR3 amino acids: CASSLTDRGTDTQYF. Here the CDR3 DNA reads TGTGCCAGCAGCTTGACGGACAGGGGGACAGATACGCAGTATTTT. This sequence joins TRBV7-9 and TRBJ2-3; 10 positions match TRBD1. The CDR3 covers 15 residues. Germline V gives CDR1 SEHNR, CDR2 FQNEAQ (reference sequence). Trimming removed 3 bases from V and 3 bases from J; junction bases left unmatched: 3.

The rearrangement joins TRBV12-3 or TRBV12-4 to TRBJ2-1, with D possibly being TRBD2 (6 bases). The CDR3 runs to 13 residues. V was clipped by 0 bases and J by 8 bases, with 8 bases between them. The CDR3, as DNA: TGTGCCAGCAGTTTAGCTTGGGGGGATGAGCAGTTCTTC. It encodes CASSLAWGDEQFF.